This T cell receptor (beta chain) was sequenced during a study of identical twins. TCRdb reprocessed the 5' RACE reads with MiXCR, giving one entry per CDR3 protein. The sample carries roughly 260,000 distinct CDR3 sequences, more than 13% recorded once. V lost 8 bases to trimming and J lost 8 bases; unmatched junction nucleotides: 9. CDR3 length: 13 residues. The clonotype comes from a woman under 30 in good health. What was sequenced was memory (CD45RO+) T cells sorted from blood. The V gene is TRBV12-3 or TRBV12-4, the J gene TRBJ1-3, with 7 bases that match TRBD1. The CDR3 DNA reads as TGTGCCAGCCATACGACAGGGTGGTACACCATATATTTT. It translates to CASHTTGWYTIYF.